This TCR beta chain stems from a study of blood T cell repertoires in COVID-19. Profiling relied on immunoSEQ multiplex PCR, and the TCRdb table lists in-frame clones only, not all of them. The repertoire includes 350,000 to 500,000 clones, about 88% of them detected once, and about 1.5% sits in the top ten. The CDR3 has 14 residues. The germline V gene has CDR1 SQVTM and CDR2 ANQGSEA. Trimming cost V 2 bases and J 1 base; bases outside gene matches: 3. The TCR sequence derives from a woman aged 18 to 35 who had been exposed to COVID-19. The V and J genes are TRBV29-1 and TRBJ2-3; TRBD2 agrees at 7 bases. Sample: PBMCs or T cells enriched from blood (not recorded which). The DNA of the CDR3 is TGCAGCGTTGAACGTGGGGGGGGCACAGATACGCAGTATTTT. Residues: CSVERGGGTDTQYF.